This entry lists 28 T cell receptor beta chains sequenced from one sample in a study of T cell repertoires in cytomegalovirus infection. What these receptors recognize is not known. TCRdb recomputed calls from the reads with MiXCR, one row per CDR3 protein. The top ten clones hold about 20% of a sample with hundreds of thousands of distinct CDR3 sequences, around 30% of them seen once. The specimen comprised cultured PBMCs, sampled from culture after CMV antigen stimulation. The origin of the receptors is a human donor in good health (CMV status not recorded). Some clones in this sample may be carry-over from other donors' samples.

The chain joins TRBV19 to TRBJ1-2; D remains ambiguous. Trimming pared 10 bases from V and 8 bases from J, leaving 14 bases between. This CDR3 region has 11 residues. Germline values: CDR1 LNHDA, CDR2 SQIVND (reference sequence). The CDR3 region has the DNA TGTGCCACCGCGACCGGTGAGGGCTACACCTTC. Translating it yields CATATGEGYTF.

This clonotype has more than one count but fewer than ten. This rearrangement joins TRBV2 to TRBJ2-2; D uncertain. This CDR3 spans 16 amino acids. Germline values: CDR1 SNHLY, CDR2 FYNNEI. The ends were cut back, 4 bases at V and 3 bases at J, with 15 bases in the middle. CDR3 sequence (DNA): TGTGCCAGCAGTGTGGAGCAGGTCAGCTACACCGGGGAGCTGTTTTTT. Translation: CASSVEQVSYTGELFF.

This chain joins TRBV6-1 and TRBJ1-1; possibly TRBD1 for D (5 bases). Per the germline V gene, CDR1 is MNHNS and CDR2 is SASEGT. V was clipped by 5 bases and J by 3 bases, with 10 bases between them. This CDR3 region has 13 residues. Here the CDR3 reads CASSSMGDTEAFF. The CDR3 nucleotides are TGTGCCAGCAGTTCCATGGGGGACACTGAAGCTTTCTTT.

J is TRBJ1-5 and V is TRBV20-1; D remains unclear. Trimming removed 6 bases from V and 2 bases from J, with 11 bases in between. The CDR3 runs to 13 residues. Germline V gene data show CDR1 as DFQATT and CDR2 as SNEGSKA (reference sequence). The CDR3 sequence: CSAQGPGNQPQHF. As DNA, the CDR3 is TGCAGTGCCCAAGGACCGGGCAATCAGCCCCAGCATTTT.

This clonotype was seen ten or more times. This chain connects TRBV7-2 to TRBJ1-2, with TRBD1 as a possible D gene (5 bases). V gave up 4 bases and J gave up 2 bases, with 14 bases separating them. This CDR3 is 15 amino acids long. The germline V gene has CDR1 SGHTA and CDR2 FQGNSA. CDR3 bases: TGTGCCAGCAGCTCCATCGGGGCTTTAAACTATGGCTACACCTTC. Protein sequence: CASSSIGALNYGYTF.

V and J are TRBV24-1 and TRBJ2-1; 8 nucleotides match TRBD1. Trimming took 3 bases from V and 6 from J; bases not matched to a gene: 6. The CDR3 extends over 15 amino acids. Germline CDR1 is KGHDR and CDR2 is SFDVKD. Here the CDR3 DNA reads TGTGCCACCAGTGATCCATTCACAGGGGGCAATGAGCAGTTCTTC. Its translation is CATSDPFTGGNEQFF.

This clonotype was seen a handful of times. Here the CDR3 reads CASSPGRSEQFF. For the CDR3, the DNA is TGTGCCAGCAGTCCGGGACGGAGTGAGCAGTTCTTC. The chain links TRBV6-2 or TRBV6-3 to TRBJ2-1; D tentatively fits TRBD1 or TRBD2 (5 bases each). CDR3 size: 12 residues. CDR1 MNHEY and CDR2 SVGEGT come from the germline V gene. V lost 5 bases to trimming and J lost 9 bases, with 11 bases between them.

The chain employs TRBV6-1 and TRBJ2-2; D may be TRBD1 or TRBD2 (5 bases each). The CDR3 covers 17 residues. Trimming stripped 2 bases from V and 2 bases from J, with 15 bases between. Germline CDR1 reads MNHNS; CDR2 reads SASEGT. In DNA, the CDR3 is TGTGCCAGCAGTGAAACCCTCGGGACGGTAAACACCGGGGAGCTGTTTTTT. Protein: CASSETLGTVNTGELFF.

This clonotype was seen ten or more times. V gene TRBV7-2 combines with J gene TRBJ2-3, with TRBD2 matching 9 bases. The J segment lost 0 bases and the V segment lost 3 bases, leaving 4 bases of the junction unmatched. CDR1 is SGHTA, CDR2 FQGNSA, per germline. The CDR3 consists of 16 residues. CDR3 DNA: TGTGCCAGCAGCTTCTTAGCGGGGGAAAGCACAGATACGCAGTATTTT. Amino acid sequence: CASSFLAGESTDTQYF.

The J gene is TRBJ2-7, the V gene TRBV19; TRBD1 or TRBD2 may be the D gene (6 bases each). CDR1 is LNHDA and CDR2 is SQIVND in the germline V gene (reference sequence). The V and J ends lost 5 bases and 6 bases respectively, with 17 bases between them. CDR3 length: 14 amino acids. CDR3 amino acids: CASSPGRGLLEQYF. CDR3 coding DNA: TGTGCCAGTAGTCCTGGACGGGGGCTGCTCGAGCAGTACTTC. The full variable domain, in which reference TRBV19 and TRBJ2-7 provide the parts outside the CDR3, is DGGITQSPKYLFRKEGQNVTLSCEQNLNHDAMYWYRQDPGQGLRLIYYSQIVNDFQKGDIAEGYSVSREKKESFPLTVTSAQKNPTAFYLCASSPGRGLLEQYFGPGTRLTVT.

V and J are TRBV19 and TRBJ1-4; tentatively, D is TRBD1 (5 bases). The germline V gene has CDR1 LNHDA and CDR2 SQIVND (reference sequence). CDR3 length equals 15 residues. Trimming cost V 3 bases and J 3 bases, with 11 bases left between them. The CDR3 nucleotides are TGTGCCAGTAGTATGGGGCGGGGACCTAATGAAAAACTGTTTTTT. Translated: CASSMGRGPNEKLFF.

This chain connects TRBV19 to TRBJ2-1; D unresolved. The length of the CDR3 is 13 residues. Germline loops: CDR1 LNHDA, CDR2 SQIVND (reference sequence). Trimming removed 8 bases at V and 8 bases at J, with 16 bases between. The CDR3 reads CASGNPWADEQFF. The CDR3 DNA sequence: TGTGCCAGTGGGAACCCCTGGGCGGATGAGCAGTTCTTC.

This clonotype was seen just once. The rearrangement joins TRBV7-7 to TRBJ2-5, with 9 positions matching TRBD2. Looked up from germline, CDR1 is SSHAT and CDR2 is FNYEAQ (reference sequence). V lost 5 bases to trimming and J lost 1 base; unmatched junction nucleotides: 5. This CDR3 comprises 15 residues. The CDR3 DNA reads TGTGCCAGCAGCCCCGGGACTAGCATCCAAGAGACCCAGTACTTC. Amino acids: CASSPGTSIQETQYF.

In its sample, this clonotype was seen a few times. This chain links TRBV11-2 with TRBJ2-2; TRBD2 matches 13 bases. This CDR3 spans 19 amino acids. CDR1 and CDR2 from the germline V gene are SGHAT and FQNNGV. V lost 4 bases, J lost 2 bases, and 10 bases stayed unmatched. CDR3: CASSSRKPGLAGNTGELFF. CDR3 nucleotides: TGTGCCAGCAGCTCACGTAAACCGGGACTAGCGGGAAACACCGGGGAGCTGTTTTTT.

V usage is TRBV6-1 and J usage is TRBJ1-2, with 8 bases that match TRBD1. Germline trimming cut 7 bases from V and 2 bases from J; bases unmatched to any gene: 6. The CDR3 length is 14 residues. Looked up from germline, CDR1 is MNHNS and CDR2 is SASEGT. The CDR3 DNA sequence: TGTGCCAGCAAGAGGGACAGGAACAACTATGGCTACACCTTC. Encoded protein: CASKRDRNNYGYTF.

The chain uses TRBV7-8 and TRBJ2-1; 9 bases fit TRBD1. Per the germline V gene, CDR1 is SGHVS and CDR2 is FQNEAQ. J gave up 9 bases and V 5 bases, and 11 bases lay outside the gene matches. The CDR3 runs 15 residues. The CDR3 coding sequence is TGTGCCAGCAGCCCCACCGGGACAGGGAACGGTGAGCAGTTCTTC. Its protein product is CASSPTGTGNGEQFF.

This clonotype was recorded many times. V gene TRBV12-3 or TRBV12-4 combines with J gene TRBJ2-7; possibly TRBD1 for D (6 bases). V was trimmed by 3 bases and J by 3 bases, leaving 9 bases between them. The CDR3 consists of 13 residues. The CDR3 protein is CASSFGQSYEQYF. The DNA for the CDR3 is TGTGCCAGCAGTTTTGGACAGAGCTACGAGCAGTACTTC.

This clonotype was found many times. The chain combines TRBV7-2 with TRBJ2-7; 8 bases are a match to TRBD2. CDR1 is SGHTA, CDR2 FQGNSA, per germline. This CDR3 spans 13 amino acids. V lost 5 bases, J lost 4 bases, and 4 bases stayed unmatched. CDR3 in amino acids: CASSPGLGYEQYF. The CDR3 nucleotides are TGTGCCAGCAGCCCGGGACTAGGGTACGAGCAGTACTTC.

This chain links TRBV7-2 with TRBJ2-1; D is ambiguous. Germline lookup yields CDR1 SGHTA and CDR2 FQGNSA. V was trimmed by 2 bases and J by 1 base, leaving 9 bases between them. The length of the CDR3 is 15 residues. CDR3 sequence: CASSLRAASYNEQFF. In DNA form, the CDR3 reads TGTGCCAGCAGCTTAAGAGCCGCATCCTACAATGAGCAGTTCTTC.

This clonotype was counted between two and nine times. V and J are TRBV6-2 or TRBV6-3 and TRBJ1-2, with D possibly being TRBD1 (6 bases). With 0 bases removed from V and 4 bases from J, the gap between germline ends came to 27 bases. The CDR3 has 20 residues. The germline V gene has CDR1 MNHEY and CDR2 SVGEGT. The DNA of the CDR3 is TGTGCCAGCAGTTACTCGTCTGCGTGGGCAGGGGTCGGCCCCCTCTATGGCTACACCTTC. Translating it yields CASSYSSAWAGVGPLYGYTF.

Only a few counts were recorded for this clonotype. J is TRBJ1-3 and V is TRBV7-6; the D is unclear. The CDR3 is made up of 14 amino acids. V was trimmed by 5 bases and J by 2 bases, leaving 10 bases between them. The germline V gene encodes CDR1 SGHVS and CDR2 FNYEAQ. CDR3 sequence: CASSLQLAGNTIYF. CDR3 DNA sequence: TGTGCCAGCAGCCTTCAACTGGCTGGAAACACCATATATTTT.

This clonotype appeared a few times. The chain uses TRBV11-1 and TRBJ2-2; D is possibly TRBD2 (6 bases). Trimming stripped 3 bases from V and 6 bases from J, with 23 bases between. The germline CDR1 and CDR2 sequences are SGHAT and FQDESV (reference sequence). CDR3 length: 18 residues. CDR3 amino acids: CASSFHAGLRGPAGELFF. Written as DNA, the CDR3 is TGTGCCAGCAGCTTTCACGCTGGTCTGCGGGGTCCCGCCGGGGAGCTGTTTTTT.

This clonotype was observed a single time. The chain couples TRBV5-1 to TRBJ2-2, with D possibly called TRBD1 or TRBD2 (5 bases each). Trimming left V 5 bases short and J 0 bases short, with 14 bases between. Germline-derived CDR1 and CDR2 are SGHRS and YFSETQ. This CDR3 contains 16 residues. Written as DNA, the CDR3 is TGCGCCAGCAGTTGGAGCAGGGACCCGAACACCGGGGAGCTGTTTTTT. It codes for CASSWSRDPNTGELFF.

V is TRBV20-1 and J is TRBJ2-2; weak D call: TRBD2 (6 bases). The CDR3 loop spans 13 amino acids. Germline values: CDR1 DFQATT, CDR2 SNEGSKA (reference sequence). Trimming shortened V by 6 bases and J by 1 base, and 9 bases separated the two germline ends. CDR3 sequence reads: CSAGGLNTGELFF. Written as DNA, the CDR3 is TGCAGTGCCGGGGGTCTGAACACCGGGGAGCTGTTTTTT.

This clonotype was observed many times. The CDR3 region is CASSDNWDRSTDTQYF. The CDR3 DNA is TGTGCCAGCAGCGATAATTGGGACAGAAGCACAGATACGCAGTATTTT. The rearrangement joins TRBV7-8 to TRBJ2-3; TRBD1 aligns across 7 bases. Germline CDR1 is SGHVS and CDR2 is FQNEAQ. There are 16 residues in the CDR3. J lost 0 bases, V lost 5 bases, and 8 bases had no gene match.

This clonotype was seen a few times. V gene TRBV7-2 combines with J gene TRBJ2-7; D gene uncertain. Trimming cost V 1 base and J 6 bases, with 10 bases left between them. The CDR3 is 13 residues long. Germline values: CDR1 SGHTA, CDR2 FQGNSA. The CDR3 protein is CASSLELSAEQYF. The CDR3, as DNA: TGTGCCAGCAGCTTAGAGCTAAGCGCCGAGCAGTACTTC.

This chain connects TRBV4-2 to TRBJ2-1; 11 bases match TRBD1. CDR1 and CDR2 from the germline V gene are LGHNA and YNFKEQ. V lost 4 bases to trimming and J lost 7 bases; unmatched junction nucleotides: 12. This CDR3 region has 17 residues. In nucleotides, the CDR3 is TGTGCCAGCAGCCGGGGGCCAGGACAGGGGGCATGGAATGAGCAGTTCTTC. Its protein is CASSRGPGQGAWNEQFF.

The chain has TRBV7-8 and TRBJ1-5, with D uncertain. Trimming stripped 2 bases from V and 1 base from J, with 12 bases between. The CDR3 spans 16 residues. The germline CDR1 and CDR2 sequences are SGHVS and FQNEAQ. The chain's CDR3 is CASSLIGRVSNQPQHF. CDR3 nucleotide sequence: TGTGCCAGCAGCTTAATTGGACGAGTAAGCAATCAGCCCCAGCATTTT.